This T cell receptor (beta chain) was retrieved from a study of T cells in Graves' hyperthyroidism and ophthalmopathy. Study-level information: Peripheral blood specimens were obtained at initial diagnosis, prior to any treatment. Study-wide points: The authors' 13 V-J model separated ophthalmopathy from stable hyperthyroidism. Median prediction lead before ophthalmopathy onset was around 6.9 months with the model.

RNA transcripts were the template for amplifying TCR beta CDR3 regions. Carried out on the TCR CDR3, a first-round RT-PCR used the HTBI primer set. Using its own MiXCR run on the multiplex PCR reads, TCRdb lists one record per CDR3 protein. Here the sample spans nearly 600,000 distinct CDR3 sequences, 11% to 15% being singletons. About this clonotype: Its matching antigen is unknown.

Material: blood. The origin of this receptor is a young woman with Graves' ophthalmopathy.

This chain's CDR3 is CASSYSARGGGGYTF. The CDR3 nucleotides read TGTGCCAGCAGTTACTCGGCGAGAGGGGGCGGTGGCTACACCTTC. This chain links TRBV6-5 with TRBJ1-2; 7 bases match TRBD1. CDR1 MNHEY and CDR2 SVGAGI come from the germline V gene. V shed 0 bases, J shed 7 bases, and the junction held 8 bases outside the gene matches. The CDR3 has 15 amino acids.